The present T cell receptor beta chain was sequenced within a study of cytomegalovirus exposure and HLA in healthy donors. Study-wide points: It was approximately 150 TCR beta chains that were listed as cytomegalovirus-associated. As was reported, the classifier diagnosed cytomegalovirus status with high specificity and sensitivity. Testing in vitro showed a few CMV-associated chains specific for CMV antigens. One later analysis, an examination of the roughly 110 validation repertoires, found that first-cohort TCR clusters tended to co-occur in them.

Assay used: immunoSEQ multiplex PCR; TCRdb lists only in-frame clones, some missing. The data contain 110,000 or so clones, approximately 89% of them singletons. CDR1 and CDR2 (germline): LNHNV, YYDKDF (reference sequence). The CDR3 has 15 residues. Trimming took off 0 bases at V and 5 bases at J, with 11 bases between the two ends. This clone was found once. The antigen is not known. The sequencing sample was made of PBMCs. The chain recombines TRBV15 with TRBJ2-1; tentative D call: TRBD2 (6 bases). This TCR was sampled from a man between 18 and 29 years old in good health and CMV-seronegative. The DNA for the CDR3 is TGTGCCACCAGCAGAGAGGGGACTTTGAACAATGAGCAGTTCTTC. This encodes CATSREGTLNNEQFF.